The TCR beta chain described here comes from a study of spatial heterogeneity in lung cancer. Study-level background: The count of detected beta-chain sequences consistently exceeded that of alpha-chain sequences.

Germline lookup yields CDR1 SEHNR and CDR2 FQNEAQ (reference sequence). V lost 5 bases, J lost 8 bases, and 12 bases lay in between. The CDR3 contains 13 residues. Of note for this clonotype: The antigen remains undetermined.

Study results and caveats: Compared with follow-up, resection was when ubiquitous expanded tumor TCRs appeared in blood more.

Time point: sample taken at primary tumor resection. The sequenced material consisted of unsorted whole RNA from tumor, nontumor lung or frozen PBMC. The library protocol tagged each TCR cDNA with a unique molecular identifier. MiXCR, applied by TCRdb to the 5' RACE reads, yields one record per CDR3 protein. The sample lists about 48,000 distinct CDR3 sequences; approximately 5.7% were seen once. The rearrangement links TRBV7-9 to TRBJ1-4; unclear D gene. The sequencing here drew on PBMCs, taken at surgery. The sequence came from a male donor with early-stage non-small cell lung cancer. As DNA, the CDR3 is TGTGCCAGCAGCCCACTAGGGTGGGAAAAACTGTTTTTT. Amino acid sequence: CASSPLGWEKLFF. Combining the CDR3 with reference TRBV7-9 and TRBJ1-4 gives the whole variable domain DTGVSQNPRHKITKRGQNVTFRCDPISEHNRLYWYRQTLGQGPEFLTYFQNEAQLEKSRLLSDRFSAERPKGSFSTLEIQRTEQGDSAMYLCASSPLGWEKLFFGSGTQLSVL.